The 17 T cell receptor beta chains below all came from one sample that was sequenced in a study of blood T cells in healthy people across ages (dated by TCRdb to between 2014 and 2017). Library prep was done by 5' RACE. This sample was sequenced with an Illumina HiSeq 2500. A second PCR of 7 to 11 cycles was run with a J-beta primer mix and a sample-barcoded 5' primer. TCRdb trimmed public reads at Q25 via fastp, called clones via MiXCR and kept in-frame beta chains. Each entry merges the rows of one CDR3 protein and shows their most common DNA and genes. The sample table lists some 890,000 distinct CDR3 sequences, roughly 29% of them with a count of one. Around 9.6% of the sample lies in the top ten. These same data were also listed under a study on T cells of mothers and their children.

The specimen was blood. Receptors originate from a woman between 35 and 50 years old in good health.

The V and J genes are TRBV20-1 and TRBJ2-1, with a weak D call TRBD2 (6 bases). Germline V CDR1 and CDR2: DFQATT, SNEGSKA (reference sequence). This CDR3 contains 17 residues. Trimming left V 0 bases short and J 4 bases short, with 19 bases between. The CDR3 DNA follows: TGCAGTGCTAGAGATCGAGGGGCGGAGGGAGTTTACAATGAGCAGTTCTTC. Its translation: CSARDRGAEGVYNEQFF.

CDR3 residues: CASSNSSPRGSYNEQYF. The CDR3 region has the DNA TGTGCCAGCAGCAATTCGAGTCCTAGGGGTTCCTACAATGAGCAGTACTTC. The genes are TRBV21-1 and TRBJ2-1; the table's D call of TRBD2 was not tested on the DNA. The tail of the sequence fits TRBJ2-7 better, so the J call may be wrong. TRBV21-1 is labeled a pseudogene. The CDR3 has 17 residues.

The V and J genes are TRBV5-1 and TRBJ2-7; weak D call: TRBD2 (6 bases). The CDR3 extends over 16 amino acids. CDR1 and CDR2 from the germline V gene are SGHRS and YFSETQ. V was trimmed by 2 bases and J by 1 base, leaving 16 bases between them. The chain's CDR3 is CASSFIGGEWSYEQYF. For the CDR3, the DNA is TGCGCCAGCAGCTTTATTGGAGGGGAGTGGTCCTACGAGCAGTACTTC. The full variable domain, completed using reference TRBV5-1 and TRBJ2-7, is KAGVTQTPRYLIKTRGQQVTLSCSPISGHRSVSWYQQTPGQGLQFLFEYFSETQRNKGNFPGRFSGRQFSNSRSEMNVSTLELGDSALYLCASSFIGGEWSYEQYFGPGTRLTVT.

The table lists this clonotype with a few counts. This chain joins TRBV3-1 and TRBJ1-3, with D hard to call. The CDR3 runs 15 residues. The V and J ends lost 0 bases and 0 bases respectively, with 6 bases between them. Germline CDR1 and CDR2: LGHDT and YNNKEL (reference sequence). CDR3 region: CASSQERSSGNTIYF. CDR3 DNA: TGTGCCAGCAGCCAAGAACGGAGCTCTGGAAACACCATATATTTT.

This clonotype was detected only a few times. The rearrangement links TRBV20-1 to TRBJ1-4; D uncertain. With 0 bases removed from V and 8 bases from J, the gap between germline ends came to 7 bases. Germline CDR1 and CDR2: DFQATT and SNEGSKA (reference sequence). The CDR3 spans 12 residues. The CDR3 nucleotides read TGCAGTGCTAGAGATTTCGGAGAAAAACTGTTTTTT. It is translated as CSARDFGEKLFF.

In its sample, this clonotype was seen a few times. This clone may be a read error of a much larger clone one base away. This sequence joins TRBV20-1 and TRBJ2-7, with 7 bases matching TRBD2. Germline assignment: CDR1 DFQATT and CDR2 SNEGSKA (reference sequence). V lost 5 bases, J lost 3 bases, and 13 bases stayed unmatched. This CDR3 contains 15 residues. CDR3 amino acids: CSAAPRTGGGYEQYF. CDR3 nucleotides: TGCAGTGCTGCTCCAAGGACTGGCGGGGGCTACGAGCAGTACTTC.

V usage is TRBV20-1 and J usage is TRBJ2-1, with 14 bases lining up with TRBD2. This CDR3 has 18 residues. Germline CDR1 DFQATT, CDR2 SNEGSKA (reference sequence). V was pared by 0 bases and J by 6 bases, with 10 bases of the junction left unmatched. The CDR3 is CSARDGSGTSGGINEQFF. DNA for the CDR3: TGCAGTGCTAGAGATGGTTCGGGGACTAGCGGGGGTATCAATGAGCAGTTCTTC.

This clonotype was picked up many times. V is TRBV7-2 and J is TRBJ1-5; D may be TRBD1 (5 bases). V lost 5 bases to trimming and J lost 2 bases, with 13 bases between them. Looked up from germline, CDR1 is SGHTA and CDR2 is FQGNSA. The CDR3 runs 15 residues. CDR3 nucleotides: TGTGCCAGCAGCCCCGAGCGCAGGGGCAATCAGCCCCAGCATTTT. This sequence encodes CASSPERRGNQPQHF.

This chain connects TRBV21-1 to TRBJ1-2. TRBV21-1 is tagged as a pseudogene. The CDR3 covers 13 residues. In nucleotides, the CDR3 is TGTGCTCCAGGTAGTTCGGTAAACTATGGCTACACCTTC. The encoded protein is CAPGSSVNYGYTF.

The chain has TRBV7-6 and TRBJ2-1, with 10 nucleotides matching TRBD2. CDR1 and CDR2 (germline): SGHVS, FNYEAQ. The CDR3 is 15 residues long. J lost 12 bases, V lost 2 bases, and 10 bases had no gene match. The CDR3 DNA reads TGTGCCAGCAGCTTATCTAGCGGGGGAGGCTTGCGGCAGTTCTTC. This sequence encodes CASSLSSGGGLRQFF.

Concerning this clonotype: Given a much more abundant clone one base away, this may be a read error. Written as DNA, the CDR3 is TGCAGCGTTGCGACAGGGGGCATGACTAACTATGGCTACACCTTC. Protein sequence: CSVATGGMTNYGYTF. The J gene is TRBJ1-2, the V gene TRBV29-1, with TRBD1 matching 10 bases. Germline-derived CDR1 and CDR2 are SQVTM and ANQGSEA. V shed 4 bases, J shed 0 bases, and the junction held 5 bases outside the gene matches. This CDR3 comprises 15 residues.

At least ten counts were recorded for this clonotype. The chain recombines TRBV9 with TRBJ2-1; 7 nucleotides line up with TRBD2. The CDR3 covers 15 residues. Per the germline V gene, CDR1 is SGDLS and CDR2 is YYNGEE. Trimming took 7 bases from V and 0 from J; bases not matched to a gene: 7. The CDR3 nucleotides are TGTGCCAGCTCTGGGGGGGTCAGCTCCTACAATGAGCAGTTCTTC. It encodes CASSGGVSSYNEQFF. The full variable domain, rest sourced from reference TRBV9 and TRBJ2-1, is DSGVTQTPKHLITATGQRVTLRCSPRSGDLSVYWYQQSLDQGLQFLIQYYNGEERAKGNILERFSAQQFPDLHSELNLSSLELGDSALYFCASSGGVSSYNEQFFGPGTRLTVL.

The rearrangement joins TRBV5-1 to TRBJ1-6, with no clear D. The CDR3 consists of 15 residues. The germline V gene encodes CDR1 SGHRS and CDR2 YFSETQ. The V and J ends lost 5 bases and 5 bases respectively, with 14 bases between them. The CDR3 DNA sequence: TGCGCCAGCAGACTTGGGGATTCGGATAATTCACCCCTCCACTTT. This gives the protein CASRLGDSDNSPLHF.

This clonotype has only a few counts. At one end, the junction sequence differs from germline, possibly due to a read error. The chain employs TRBV5-1 and TRBJ2-2, with D maybe TRBD2 (5 bases). This CDR3 region has 12 residues. The germline gives CDR1 SGHRS, CDR2 YFSETQ. The CDR3 protein is CASSTNTGELLF. CDR3 bases: TGCGCCAGCAGTACGAACACCGGGGAGCTGCTTTTT.

This clonotype was recorded a few times. The chain recombines TRBV28 with TRBJ1-5, with a weak D call TRBD1 (5 bases). Germline V gene lookup returns CDR1 MDHEN and CDR2 SYDVKM. The ends were cut back, 7 bases at V and 5 bases at J, with 18 bases in the middle. This CDR3 spans 15 amino acids. The CDR3 nucleotides read TGTGCCAGCATTCTGGGAGGGGACCGCCATCAGCCCCAGCATTTT. It yields the protein CASILGGDRHQPQHF.

This clonotype was detected ten times or more. This chain joins TRBV20-1 and TRBJ2-7, with 11 bases identical to TRBD2. CDR1 and CDR2 from the germline V gene are DFQATT and SNEGSKA (reference sequence). CDR3 size: 13 residues. The J segment lost 6 bases and the V segment lost 8 bases, leaving 9 bases of the junction unmatched. The CDR3 is CSTTSGDPGEQYF. The CDR3 DNA follows: TGCAGTACGACTAGCGGGGACCCTGGCGAGCAGTACTTC.

This clonotype was recorded many times. The V call is TRBV5-1, the J call TRBJ2-1; tentatively, D is TRBD1 (5 bases). Germline CDR1 is SGHRS and CDR2 is YFSETQ. Trimming took 0 bases from V and 9 from J, leaving 10 bases between them. This CDR3 is 13 amino acids long. The chain's CDR3 is CASSLVGQGEQFF. CDR3 nucleotides: TGCGCCAGCAGCTTGGTGGGGCAAGGTGAGCAGTTCTTC.